This is a list of T cell receptor beta chains from one sample in a study of cytomegalovirus exposure and HLA in healthy donors. Here immunoSEQ multiplex PCR was the method, and the copy in TCRdb shows in-frame clones only, minus some. The data contain roughly 170,000 clones, over 60% of them singletons. Sequenced: PBMCs. The receptors originated from a woman aged 25 to 45 in good health and CMV-seronegative. Both conserved end residues are part of each CDR3. Clone size, where shown, is once, few, many, or a class for clones that have expanded.

J | size | V | CDR3
TRBJ2-1 | . | TRBV20-1 | CSAAQPGEQFF
TRBJ2-7 | . | TRBV5-1 | CASSLAARGVSEQYF
TRBJ1-1 | . | TRBV28 | CASSGERTVLAGAFF
TRBJ1-2 | . | TRBV6-1 | CASSESGRGYYGYTF
TRBJ2-2 | . | TRBV4-1 | CASSQGTGLSGELFF
TRBJ1-4 | . | TRBV28 | CASSAPGQGNEKLFF
TRBJ1-5 | . | TRBV18 | CASSLQGADQPQHF
TRBJ2-7 | . | TRBV6-5 | CASSRLAGDSEQYF
TRBJ2-1 | few | TRBV5-1 | CASSGRQGSNEQFF
TRBJ2-1 | few | TRBV2 | CASYWGLGRTNEQFF
TRBJ1-2 | . | TRBV4-2 | CASSQDRYYGYTF
TRBJ2-1 | once | TRBV28 | CASSSAGAGGRGNEQFF
TRBJ2-7 | . | TRBV10-3 | CATNSHGQGSYEQYF
TRBJ2-7 | . | TRBV9 | CASSAQGHWNYEQYF
TRBJ1-1 | few | TRBV25-1 | CASSEGQGMYTEAFF
TRBJ1-1 | . | TRBV30 | CAWSVAFRGAFF
TRBJ1-4 | once | TRBV10-3 | CAISGGQEEKLFF
TRBJ1-1 | . | TRBV7-9 | CASSSHWANTEAFF
TRBJ1-1 | . | TRBV14 | CASSQDGGTEAFF
TRBJ2-7 | . | TRBV2 | CASRHPSGSSYEQYF
TRBJ1-2 | few | TRBV5-1 | CASSLGLIPGGYTF
TRBJ1-1 | . | TRBV7-9 | CSSSFLHTEAFF
TRBJ1-1 | . | TRBV19 | CASSMLQGSMNTEAFF
TRBJ1-6 | . | TRBV6-6 | CASSWESSYNSPLHF